This is a list of T cell receptor beta chains from one sample in a study of T cell changes during pregnancy in multiple sclerosis. Clones were read by immunoSEQ multiplex PCR, and TCRdb kept only the in-frame ones, dropping some. The sample yields 14,000 to 15,000 clones, approximately 83% seen once. The sample consisted of CD8+ T cells from peripheral blood mononuclear cells, taken in the first trimester of pregnancy. These receptors were taken from a female donor with multiple sclerosis, enrolled in a pregnancy study. Both conserved end residues are part of each CDR3. The D gene is left open where the match is weak. Clone size, where shown, is once, few, many, or a class for clones that have expanded.

size	D	V	length	J	CDR3	DNA
.	.	TRBV9	16	TRBJ2-1	CASSAMTGKRYNEQFF	TGTGCCAGCAGCGCAATGACTGGTAAAAGATACAATGAGCAGTTCTTC
.	.	TRBV6-5	15	TRBJ1-2	CASSYSRQSIMGYTF	TGTGCCAGCAGTTACTCCAGACAGTCCATTATGGGCTACACCTTC
.	TRBD2	TRBV27	17	TRBJ2-1	CASSFISSGPLVNEQFF	TGTGCCAGCAGTTTTATATCTAGCGGACCGTTAGTCAATGAGCAGTTCTTC
.	TRBD1	TRBV28	16	TRBJ2-5	CASSPRRQGARETQYF	TGTGCCAGCAGTCCCAGGCGACAGGGGGCTAGGGAGACCCAGTACTTC
.	.	TRBV28	13	TRBJ1-1	CASRVLLDTEAFF	TGTGCCAGCAGGGTTTTACTTGACACTGAAGCTTTCTTT
.	.	TRBV25-1	13	TRBJ1-2	CASRGQGNYGYTF	TGTGCCAGCAGGGGCCAGGGTAACTATGGCTACACCTTC
.	TRBD1	TRBV6-5	14	TRBJ1-5	CASSPGQGHGPQHF	TGTGCCAGCAGTCCCGGACAGGGCCATGGGCCCCAGCATTTT
.	.	TRBV6-5	12	TRBJ2-7	CASSYATGEQYF	TGTGCCAGCAGTTATGCGACGGGAGAGCAGTACTTC
.	TRBD2	TRBV7-9	17	TRBJ2-7	CASSLSYGTSGSYEQYF	TGTGCCAGCAGCTTATCCTACGGGACTAGCGGGAGTTACGAGCAGTACTTC
once	TRBD2	TRBV5-5	17	TRBJ2-2	CASSLSPLAGVTGELFF	TGTGCCAGCAGCCTCAGCCCTCTAGCGGGAGTCACCGGGGAGCTGTTTTTT
.	TRBD2	TRBV5-4	14	TRBJ2-7	CASSLAAGDYEQYF	TGTGCCAGCAGCTTGGCCGCGGGGGACTACGAGCAGTACTTC
.	TRBD1	TRBV29-1	12	TRBJ1-2	CSVEASGGGYTF	TGCAGCGTTGAGGCATCAGGGGGAGGCTACACCTTC
medium-sized	TRBD1	TRBV27	15	TRBJ1-4	CASSAGTGMNEKLFF	TGTGCCAGCAGTGCCGGGACAGGGATGAATGAAAAACTGTTTTTT
.	TRBD1	TRBV6-5	16	TRBJ2-2	CASSYSGGQVTGELFF	TGTGCCAGCAGTTACTCAGGGGGACAGGTGACCGGGGAGCTGTTTTTT
.	TRBD1	TRBV6-1	15	TRBJ2-3	CASSEGGTGVDTQYF	TGTGCCAGCAGTGAAGGGGGGACAGGGGTGGATACGCAGTATTTT
.	.	TRBV5-5	16	TRBJ1-2	CASRPELAGVVYGYTF	TGTGCCAGCAGACCCGAGTTGGCAGGGGTGGTTTATGGCTACACCTTC
.	TRBD1	TRBV5-4	15	TRBJ1-2	CASSPEGTGVSGYTF	TGTGCCAGCAGCCCAGAGGGGACAGGGGTCTCTGGCTACACCTTC
.	.	TRBV9	12	TRBJ1-2	CASSAGVYGYTF	TGTGCCAGCAGCGCCGGGGTCTATGGCTACACCTTC
.	.	TRBV11-2	15	TRBJ2-7	CASSLDMGGVYEQYF	TGTGCCAGCAGCTTAGATATGGGGGGAGTCTACGAGCAGTACTTC
.	.	TRBV15	15	TRBJ2-1	CATSRVSGPNNEQFF	TGTGCCACCAGCAGAGTGAGCGGGCCGAACAATGAGCAGTTCTTC
.	TRBD1	TRBV5-6	13	TRBJ2-1	CASILRGRNEQFF	TGTGCCAGCATCCTCAGGGGGCGGAATGAGCAGTTCTTC
.	TRBD2	TRBV15	14	TRBJ2-1	CATSFAGGPNEQFF	TGTGCCACCAGCTTCGCGGGGGGGCCAAATGAGCAGTTCTTC
.	TRBD1	TRBV27	14	TRBJ1-2	CASSTGGANYGYTF	TGTGCCAGCAGTACAGGGGGCGCCAACTATGGCTACACCTTC
once	.	TRBV5-4	15	TRBJ1-1	CASSPAGAGTTEAFF	TGTGCCAGCAGCCCGGCGGGGGCAGGGACCACTGAAGCTTTCTTT
.	.	TRBV6-1	14	TRBJ2-2	CASIRGTDTGELFF	TGTGCCAGCATCCGGGGGACGGACACCGGGGAGCTGTTTTTT
.	TRBD2	TRBV6-5	16	TRBJ2-5	CASSFTLAGGRETQYF	TGTGCCAGCAGTTTCACCCTAGCGGGGGGGAGGGAGACCCAGTACTTC
.	.	TRBV9	15	TRBJ2-7	CASSGGRGPSYEQYF	TGTGCCAGCAGCGGGGGCAGGGGACCCTCCTACGAGCAGTACTTC
.	TRBD1	TRBV7-9	14	TRBJ2-2	CASRAGQGVGELFF	TGTGCCAGCAGAGCTGGACAGGGCGTCGGGGAGCTGTTTTTT
.	TRBD2	TRBV10-3	12	TRBJ2-1	CAIRGGGNEQFF	TGTGCCATCAGGGGGGGAGGGAATGAGCAGTTCTTC
.	TRBD1	TRBV27	15	TRBJ1-3	CASSRDRTSGNTIYF	TGTGCCAGCAGCCGGGACAGGACGTCAGGAAACACCATATATTTT
.	TRBD1	TRBV6-1	13	TRBJ1-1	CASSEGDSTEAFF	TGTGCCAGCAGTGAGGGGGACAGCACTGAAGCTTTCTTT
.	.	TRBV5-1	15	TRBJ1-2	CASSLAPMGGHGYTF	TGCGCCAGCAGCTTGGCCCCCATGGGCGGGCATGGCTACACCTTC
.	.	TRBV6-5	13	TRBJ1-1	CASSYYEGTEAFF	TGTGCCAGCAGTTACTACGAGGGCACTGAAGCTTTCTTT
.	TRBD1	TRBV7-9	14	TRBJ2-7	CASRSGTGNREQYF	TGTGCCAGCAGGTCCGGGACAGGGAATAGAGAGCAGTACTTC
.	TRBD1	TRBV19	15	TRBJ2-3	CASKERDRVADTQYF	TGTGCCAGTAAAGAGAGAGACAGGGTGGCAGATACGCAGTATTTT
.	TRBD1	TRBV27	14	TRBJ2-1	CASSSTGGLNEQFF	TGTGCCAGCAGTTCGACAGGGGGGTTGAATGAGCAGTTCTTC
.	.	TRBV7-9	14	TRBJ2-3	CASSLETGSDTQYF	TGTGCCAGCAGCTTAGAAACGGGTTCAGATACGCAGTATTTT
.	.	TRBV9	16	TRBJ1-1	CASSVGGQAVNTEAFF	TGTGCCAGCAGCGTAGGGGGTCAAGCGGTGAACACTGAAGCTTTCTTT
.	.	TRBV6-1	14	TRBJ2-6	CASGDNSGANVLTF	TGTGCCAGCGGGGACAACTCTGGGGCCAACGTCCTGACTTTC
once	.	TRBV6-1	16	TRBJ2-3	CASSEVLADSTDTQYF	TGTGCCAGCAGTGAAGTCCTAGCCGACAGCACAGATACGCAGTATTTT
.	.	TRBV27	10	TRBJ2-7	CASSCYEQYF	TGTGCCAGCAGCTGCTACGAGCAGTACTTC
.	TRBD1	TRBV7-8	13	TRBJ1-2	CASSQTGGDGYTF	TGTGCCAGCAGCCAGACAGGGGGAGATGGCTACACCTTC
.	.	TRBV9	12	TRBJ2-3	CASSQSTDTQYF	TGTGCCAGCAGCCAGTCTACAGATACGCAGTATTTT
.	TRBD1	TRBV4-1	16	TRBJ2-5	CASSPSPGTGIETQYF	TGCGCCAGCAGCCCCTCCCCGGGGACAGGGATTGAGACCCAGTACTTC
.	.	TRBV6-6	13	TRBJ2-7	CASSYRGNYEQYF	TGTGCCAGCAGTTACAGGGGCAACTACGAGCAGTACTTC
.	TRBD2	TRBV6-1	14	TRBJ2-7	CASTEGAGGYEQYF	TGTGCCAGCACCGAAGGTGCGGGAGGATACGAGCAGTACTTC
.	TRBD1	TRBV7-6	15	TRBJ1-2	CASSSSTGPYDGYTF	TGTGCCAGCAGCTCATCGACAGGGCCTTATGACGGCTACACCTTC
.	TRBD2	TRBV5-8	15	TRBJ2-7	CASSLGRLAANEQYF	TGTGCCAGCAGCTTGGGACGGCTAGCGGCCAACGAGCAGTACTTC
.	TRBD2	TRBV5-1	13	TRBJ2-3	CASTGLAGDTQYF	TGCGCCAGCACGGGACTAGCGGGAGATACGCAGTATTTT
.	.	TRBV5-4	14	TRBJ2-1	CASTGPPTGDEQFF	TGTGCCAGCACCGGGCCTCCGACGGGGGATGAGCAGTTCTTC
.	TRBD2	TRBV5-4	16	TRBJ2-5	CASSLRRERYQETQYF	TGTGCCAGCAGCCTAAGGCGGGAGAGGTACCAAGAGACCCAGTACTTC